These T cell receptor beta chains were read from a single sample in a study of early T cells in non-severe SARS-CoV-2 infection. TCRdb itself ran the 5' RACE reads through MiXCR, one entry per CDR3 protein. Found here are tens of thousands of distinct CDR3 sequences, over 12% of them singletons; the top ten hold 3% to 3.5%. Source material: whole blood. All receptors derive from an adult who was a healthcare worker with PCR-confirmed SARS-CoV-2 infection or an uninfected control (not recorded which). The CDR3 runs from the conserved cysteine through the conserved F or W. Each record gives: CDR3 DNA, CDR3 protein, V gene, D gene, J gene, clone size. The D gene is left open where the match is weak. Clone size is given for some rows only: seen once, a few or many times, or a class if the clone is expanded.

CDR3nt: TGTGCCAGCAGCCGACAGGGGAGCTCCTACAATGAGCAGTTCTTC
CDR3aa: CASSRQGSSYNEQFF
v_gene: TRBV7-6
d_gene: TRBD1
j_gene: TRBJ2-1
abundance: many

CDR3nt: TGTGCCAGCAGCCCAGAAGGGGGCCAGCAGTTCTTC
CDR3aa: CASSPEGGQQFF
v_gene: TRBV11-2
d_gene: TRBD1
j_gene: TRBJ2-1
abundance: few

CDR3nt: TGTGCCAGCAGCTTAGGACAAGTAGGATCCTACACCTTC
CDR3aa: CASSLGQVGSYTF
v_gene: TRBV7-8
d_gene: -
j_gene: TRBJ1-2
abundance: -

CDR3nt: TGTGCCAGCAGCTTAGGGGGGCGGGACACAGATACGCAGTATTTT
CDR3aa: CASSLGGRDTDTQYF
v_gene: TRBV7-9
d_gene: -
j_gene: TRBJ2-3
abundance: -

CDR3nt: TGTGCCAGCAGCCAAGCCGGGACAGGGAATGGCTACACCTTC
CDR3aa: CASSQAGTGNGYTF
v_gene: TRBV3-1
d_gene: TRBD1
j_gene: TRBJ1-2
abundance: many

CDR3nt: TGTGCCAGCAGCCAGACAGTTAAAGAGACCCAGTACTTC
CDR3aa: CASSQTVKETQYF
v_gene: TRBV11-2
d_gene: -
j_gene: TRBJ2-5
abundance: -

CDR3nt: TGTGCCTGGAGTTCAGGACAGTCTAATGAAAAACTGTTTTTT
CDR3aa: CAWSSGQSNEKLFF
v_gene: TRBV30
d_gene: -
j_gene: TRBJ1-4
abundance: -

CDR3nt: TGTGCCAGCAGTTCAGCGGGAGGGTCCTACGAGCAGTACTTC
CDR3aa: CASSSAGGSYEQYF
v_gene: TRBV28
d_gene: TRBD2
j_gene: TRBJ2-7
abundance: -

CDR3nt: TGTGCCAGCAGCTCGGACCGACGCAATCAGCCCCAGCATTTT
CDR3aa: CASSSDRRNQPQHF
v_gene: TRBV7-8
d_gene: -
j_gene: TRBJ1-5
abundance: many

CDR3nt: TGTGCCAGCAGCTTATGGACAACGCAATATAATTCACCCCTCCACTTT
CDR3aa: CASSLWTTQYNSPLHF
v_gene: TRBV5-4
d_gene: -
j_gene: TRBJ1-6
abundance: few

CDR3nt: TGTGCCAGCAGCCCACGCTGGGGGGGGGATGAGCAGTTCTTC
CDR3aa: CASSPRWGGDEQFF
v_gene: TRBV11-2
d_gene: TRBD2
j_gene: TRBJ2-1
abundance: many

CDR3nt: TGTGCCAGCATCGAACGGGGGGACAGTAATTCACCCCTCCACTTT
CDR3aa: CASIERGDSNSPLHF
v_gene: TRBV5-5
d_gene: TRBD1
j_gene: TRBJ1-6
abundance: -

CDR3nt: TGTGCCAGCAGCGTAGCTGGGCGGGACCCGAACCGATCCTACAATGAGCAGTTCTTC
CDR3aa: CASSVAGRDPNRSYNEQFF
v_gene: TRBV9
d_gene: -
j_gene: TRBJ2-1
abundance: many

CDR3nt: TGTGCCAGCCAACAGGGAGAAAGGAGGGAGCTGTTTTTT
CDR3aa: CASQQGERRELFF
v_gene: TRBV3-1
d_gene: -
j_gene: TRBJ2-2
abundance: few

CDR3nt: TGTGCCAGCAGCCTGGGCGGGGCTTTCACAGATACGCAGTATTTT
CDR3aa: CASSLGGAFTDTQYF
v_gene: TRBV7-6
d_gene: -
j_gene: TRBJ2-3
abundance: many

CDR3nt: TGTGCCAGCAGCTTAGGGGCAAGCACAGATACGCAGTATTTT
CDR3aa: CASSLGASTDTQYF
v_gene: TRBV11-2
d_gene: -
j_gene: TRBJ2-3
abundance: few

CDR3nt: TGTGCCAGCAGCTTGGTGACAGGGCTGGAATATGGCTACACCTTC
CDR3aa: CASSLVTGLEYGYTF
v_gene: TRBV5-5
d_gene: TRBD1
j_gene: TRBJ1-2
abundance: -

CDR3nt: TGTGCCTGGAGAGTCCGGGCGATGGGAGCTTTCTTT
CDR3aa: CAWRVRAMGAFF
v_gene: TRBV30
d_gene: -
j_gene: TRBJ1-1
abundance: many

CDR3nt: TGCGCCAGCAGGTGGAGCACAGATACGCAGTATTTT
CDR3aa: CASRWSTDTQYF
v_gene: TRBV10-2
d_gene: -
j_gene: TRBJ2-3
abundance: many

CDR3nt: TGTGCCAGCAGCCCCCAGTGGGGCTACCCCTACACAGATACGCAGTATTTT
CDR3aa: CASSPQWGYPYTDTQYF
v_gene: TRBV7-2
d_gene: -
j_gene: TRBJ2-3
abundance: few

CDR3nt: TGTGCCAGCAGCCGGACCTGGGCGAACAATGAGCAGTTCTTC
CDR3aa: CASSRTWANNEQFF
v_gene: TRBV2
d_gene: -
j_gene: TRBJ2-1
abundance: many

CDR3nt: TGTGCCAGCAGCTTGACCCTTCTAGCGGGGTCTACTATAGATACGCAGTATTTT
CDR3aa: CASSLTLLAGSTIDTQYF
v_gene: TRBV5-4
d_gene: TRBD2
j_gene: TRBJ2-3
abundance: many

CDR3nt: TGTGCCTGGAGTCCGAGACAAGCGAATCAGCCCCAGCATTTT
CDR3aa: CAWSPRQANQPQHF
v_gene: TRBV30
d_gene: -
j_gene: TRBJ1-5
abundance: few

CDR3nt: TGTGCCTGGAGTGTCGGGGTCCCCGGGGAGCTGTTTTTT
CDR3aa: CAWSVGVPGELFF
v_gene: TRBV30
d_gene: -
j_gene: TRBJ2-2
abundance: few

CDR3nt: TGTGCCAGCAGCCCCCGGACTAGCGGCTCCTACGAGCAGTACTTC
CDR3aa: CASSPRTSGSYEQYF
v_gene: TRBV4-2
d_gene: TRBD2
j_gene: TRBJ2-7
abundance: many

CDR3nt: TGTGCCAGCAGCCATGATGGAGGCTATGAGCAGTTCTTC
CDR3aa: CASSHDGGYEQFF
v_gene: TRBV6-4
d_gene: -
j_gene: TRBJ2-1
abundance: -

CDR3nt: TGTGCCTGGAAGGGGGGAAAGATTTCACCCCTCCACTTT
CDR3aa: CAWKGGKISPLHF
v_gene: TRBV30
d_gene: -
j_gene: TRBJ1-6
abundance: many

CDR3nt: TGTGCTAGCAGCCCAGGGACAGGGGTGGACAATGAGCAGTTCTTC
CDR3aa: CASSPGTGVDNEQFF
v_gene: TRBV7-7
d_gene: TRBD1
j_gene: TRBJ2-1
abundance: few

CDR3nt: TGTGCCAGCAGTAGGGAGGGGAGGTTGTATGGCTACACCTTC
CDR3aa: CASSREGRLYGYTF
v_gene: TRBV12-3/TRBV12-4
d_gene: -
j_gene: TRBJ1-2
abundance: few

CDR3nt: TGTGCCAGCAGGGCCGATGCCGGGGAGCTGTTTTTT
CDR3aa: CASRADAGELFF
v_gene: TRBV6-2/TRBV6-3
d_gene: -
j_gene: TRBJ2-2
abundance: many

CDR3nt: TGTGCCAGCTCACACTTGGGAGGGACTAGCCAAGAGACCCAGTACTTC
CDR3aa: CASSHLGGTSQETQYF
v_gene: TRBV18
d_gene: TRBD2
j_gene: TRBJ2-5
abundance: -

CDR3nt: TGTGCCAGCATCCGGGACAGGGGAATTAATGAGCAGTTCTTC
CDR3aa: CASIRDRGINEQFF
v_gene: TRBV6-6
d_gene: TRBD1
j_gene: TRBJ2-1
abundance: few

CDR3nt: TGTGCCAGCAGGCTCCAGGCTAGCACAGATACGCAGTATTTT
CDR3aa: CASRLQASTDTQYF
v_gene: TRBV12-3/TRBV12-4
d_gene: -
j_gene: TRBJ2-3
abundance: -

CDR3nt: TGCGCCAGCAGCGATCAATTGGGAGGCTACACCTTC
CDR3aa: CASSDQLGGYTF
v_gene: TRBV10-2
d_gene: -
j_gene: TRBJ1-2
abundance: once

CDR3nt: TGTGCCAGCCGCTGGGGGGGGCGAAGCACAGATACGCAGTATTTT
CDR3aa: CASRWGGRSTDTQYF
v_gene: TRBV27
d_gene: -
j_gene: TRBJ2-3
abundance: -

CDR3nt: TGTGCCAGCACCCTTTTCCCAGGGTCGCGGAACACTGAAGCTTTCTTT
CDR3aa: CASTLFPGSRNTEAFF
v_gene: TRBV6-2/TRBV6-3
d_gene: -
j_gene: TRBJ1-1
abundance: many

CDR3nt: TGTGTCAGCGCGGGGAGCTCCTACAATGAGCAGTTCTTC
CDR3aa: CVSAGSSYNEQFF
v_gene: TRBV11-3
d_gene: -
j_gene: TRBJ2-1
abundance: -

CDR3nt: TGCGCCAGCAGGACAGGGAGCTCTGGAAACACCATATATTTT
CDR3aa: CASRTGSSGNTIYF
v_gene: TRBV10-2
d_gene: TRBD1
j_gene: TRBJ1-3
abundance: -

CDR3nt: TGTGCCAGCAGTTACTCGGGGCTGGTGGGGGCACCCGAGCAGTACTTC
CDR3aa: CASSYSGLVGAPEQYF
v_gene: TRBV6-5
d_gene: -
j_gene: TRBJ2-7
abundance: few

CDR3nt: TGTGCCAGCAGTCTCCAGTCGGGCTACAATGAGCAGTTCTTC
CDR3aa: CASSLQSGYNEQFF
v_gene: TRBV7-8
d_gene: -
j_gene: TRBJ2-1
abundance: few

CDR3nt: TGTGCCAGTAGTGCCACAGGGGTCCAAGAGACCCAGTACTTC
CDR3aa: CASSATGVQETQYF
v_gene: TRBV19
d_gene: TRBD1
j_gene: TRBJ2-5
abundance: -